What follows is one TCR beta chain and its context. The sample is drawn from a study of cytomegalovirus exposure and HLA in healthy donors. PCR employed 60 Vbeta and 13 Jbeta primers. Clones were sequenced by immunoSEQ multiplex PCR, and TCRdb holds only the in-frame ones, with some missing. This sample has around 140,000 clones; 60% to 75% occur once, and the top ten carry around 7%. The source of this sequence is a young man in good health and CMV-seronegative. The sequenced sample was PBMCs.

CDR3 amino acids: CASSLDAGGRSAFNEQFF. CDR3 DNA sequence: TGTGCCAGCAGCTTAGATGCAGGGGGAAGGTCGGCATTCAATGAGCAGTTCTTC. The chain carries TRBV11-3 and TRBJ2-1, with 7 nucleotides matching TRBD1. Trimming removed 0 bases from V and 6 bases from J; junction bases left unmatched: 14. The CDR3 extends over 18 amino acids. CDR1 is SGHNT and CDR2 is YENEEA in the germline V gene.